A single sample is the source of the 3 T cell receptor beta chains below, sequenced in a study of human T cells and chemical hapten exposure. Each CDR3 protein is one row after TCRdb ran MiXCR on the RACE reads. Among 150,000 to 200,000 distinct CDR3 sequences listed, around a quarter were seen once. Time point reported: patch test 3, about 24 weeks after DPC sensitization. Treatment given: therapeutic diphenylcyclopropenone sensitization with weekly scalp DPC. Here the sequenced sample was whole blood, taken in connection with sensitization to the hapten diphenylcyclopropenone (DPC). The receptor set was obtained from a woman under 30 with alopecia areata. Some clones in this sample may be carry-over from other donors' samples.

The chain is built from TRBV5-6 and TRBJ2-7; D remains unclear. The CDR3 length is 14 residues. V lost 2 bases and J lost 2, with 11 bases in between. Germline V gene data show CDR1 as SGHDT and CDR2 as YYEEEE. The CDR3 is CASSLRSTPYEQYF. Here the CDR3 DNA reads TGTGCCAGCAGCTTACGGTCGACCCCCTACGAGCAGTACTTC.

This clonotype was counted only a few times. The CDR3 DNA follows: TGTGCCAGCAGTGAAGTCTTGAACACTGAAGCTTTCTTT. Amino acid sequence: CASSEVLNTEAFF. V gene TRBV25-1 combines with J gene TRBJ1-1; D unclear. V was trimmed by 2 bases and J by 0 bases, leaving 4 bases between them. Germline CDR1 MGHDK, CDR2 SYGVNS. This CDR3 contains 13 residues. Using reference TRBV25-1 and TRBJ1-1 for the parts outside the CDR3, the full variable domain is EADIYQTPRYLVIGTGKKITLECSQTMGHDKMYWYQQDPGMELHLIHYSYGVNSTEKGDLSSESTVSRIRTEHFPLTLESARPSHTSQYLCASSEVLNTEAFFGQGTRLTVV.

The chain uses TRBV10-2 and TRBJ2-2; 8 bases are shared with TRBD1. Germline-derived CDR1 and CDR2 are WSHSY and SAAADI. After removal of 3 bases from V and 4 bases from J, the junction contained 7 bases not matched to a gene. This CDR3 comprises 16 residues. CDR3: CASSDGWQGATGELFF. The CDR3 bases are TGCGCCAGCAGTGATGGGTGGCAGGGGGCCACCGGGGAGCTGTTTTTT.